A selection of T cell receptor beta chains follows, all from one sample in a study of shared clonotypes between healthy human individuals. Clones were read by immunoSEQ multiplex PCR, and TCRdb kept only the in-frame ones, dropping some. The sample lists around 2.1 million clones, 85% to 95% occurring once. The specimen sequenced was naive CD8+ T cells from PBMCs. These receptors came from a man between 18 and 35 years old in good health. Some clones in this sample may be carry-over from other donors' samples. CDR3s include the opening cysteine and the closing phenylalanine or tryptophan. Each record gives: J gene, D gene, V gene, clone size, CDR3 protein, CDR3 DNA. A D gene is named only where the DNA matches it firmly. Clone size is given for some rows only: seen once, a few or many times, or a class if the clone is expanded.

TRBJ2-1 | TRBD2 | TRBV7-3 | - | CASSPNGGRSNEQFF | TGTGCCAGCAGCCCTAATGGCGGGAGAAGCAATGAGCAGTTCTTC
TRBJ2-7 | - | TRBV7-2 | - | CASSQRSGGYSYEQYF | TGTGCCAGCAGCCAGAGGTCGGGGGGCTACTCCTACGAGCAGTACTTC
TRBJ2-7 | - | TRBV28 | - | CASSLVGSHEQYF | TGTGCCAGCAGTTTAGTAGGGTCCCACGAGCAGTACTTC
TRBJ2-1 | - | TRBV6-5 | - | CASSYSLGPPAEQFF | TGTGCCAGCAGTTACTCGTTGGGGCCACCCGCGGAGCAGTTCTTC
TRBJ2-3 | TRBD2 | TRBV27 | - | CASSLLAGVGPDTQYF | TGTGCCAGCAGTTTACTCGCGGGAGTTGGTCCAGATACGCAGTATTTT
TRBJ2-1 | - | TRBV25-1 | - | CASRAFNNEQFF | TGTGCCAGCAGGGCCTTTAACAATGAGCAGTTCTTC
TRBJ2-1 | TRBD1 | TRBV19 | - | CASSPGTAINEQFF | TGTGCCAGTAGTCCCGGGACAGCAATCAATGAGCAGTTCTTC
TRBJ1-2 | - | TRBV30 | - | CAWTMGRDVFYGYTF | TGTGCCTGGACCATGGGGCGCGACGTATTCTATGGCTACACCTTC
TRBJ2-7 | - | TRBV4-3 | - | CASSQDGDQISYEQYF | TGCGCCAGCAGCCAAGATGGAGACCAAATCTCCTACGAGCAGTACTTC
TRBJ2-2 | - | TRBV4-1 | - | CASRSAGGQTRPNTGELFF | TGCGCCAGCAGATCGGCGGGGGGACAGACTAGACCGAACACCGGGGAGCTGTTTTTT
TRBJ1-1 | - | TRBV7-9 | - | CASSSIYDLLAFF | TGTGCCAGCAGCTCGATTTACGACCTTCTAGCTTTCTTT
TRBJ2-7 | - | TRBV9 | - | CASSAGQGTPYEQYF | TGTGCCAGCAGCGCCGGTCAGGGTACCCCCTACGAGCAGTACTTC
TRBJ2-7 | TRBD1 | TRBV19 | - | CASSMWVQGASYEQYF | TGTGCCAGTAGTATGTGGGTACAGGGGGCTTCCTACGAGCAGTACTTC
TRBJ1-2 | - | TRBV27 | - | CASSFVDGLYYGYTF | TGTGCCAGCAGTTTCGTAGACGGCCTCTACTATGGCTACACCTTC
TRBJ1-1 | TRBD1 | TRBV25-1 | - | CASRHDRGQEAFF | TGTGCCAGCAGACACGACAGGGGACAAGAAGCTTTCTTT
TRBJ2-2 | - | TRBV5-6 | - | CASGGPPGELFF | TGTGCCAGCGGGGGCCCCCCCGGGGAGCTGTTTTTT
TRBJ1-2 | - | TRBV5-1 | - | CASSLVSGAYGYTF | TGCGCCAGCAGCTTGGTGTCCGGGGCCTATGGCTACACCTTC
TRBJ2-3 | - | TRBV9 | - | CASSSGTKGTDTQYF | TGTGCCAGCAGCTCCGGGACAAAAGGAACAGATACGCAGTATTTT
TRBJ2-7 | - | TRBV5-6 | - | CASSSEGGWREGSYEQYF | TGTGCCAGCAGCTCCGAAGGAGGGTGGAGGGAAGGATCCTACGAGCAGTACTTC
TRBJ1-5 | - | TRBV4-1 | few | CASSQGLVQPQHF | TGCGCCAGCAGCCAAGGTCTAGTTCAGCCCCAGCATTTT
TRBJ2-7 | TRBD2 | TRBV9 | - | CASSALAGDYEQYF | TGTGCCAGCAGCGCTCTAGCGGGAGATTACGAGCAGTACTTC
TRBJ2-1 | TRBD2 | TRBV6-5 | - | CASSYAGGPGNEQFF | TGTGCCAGCAGTTACGCGGGAGGGCCTGGCAATGAGCAGTTCTTC
TRBJ2-7 | TRBD2 | TRBV5-1 | - | CASSLVARAGGAYEQYF | TGCGCCAGCAGCTTGGTAGCGCGTGCGGGAGGCGCCTACGAGCAGTACTTC
TRBJ2-1 | - | TRBV9 | once | CASSVDGTGAYNEQFF | TGTGCCAGCAGCGTAGATGGGACGGGAGCCTACAATGAGCAGTTCTTC
TRBJ2-7 | TRBD1 | TRBV28 | - | CASSFPETGGSREQYF | TGTGCCAGCAGTTTCCCAGAGACAGGGGGGTCACGGGAGCAGTACTTC
TRBJ2-7 | - | TRBV4-1 | - | CASSQDWGSEEQYF | TGCGCCAGCAGCCAAGATTGGGGGAGTGAAGAGCAGTACTTC
TRBJ1-2 | - | TRBV5-1 | - | CASSLEVQRDGYYGYTF | TGCGCCAGCAGCTTGGAAGTTCAAAGGGACGGTTACTATGGCTACACCTTC
TRBJ2-7 | - | TRBV4-3 | - | CASSQVIKGFEGAYEQYF | TGCGCCAGCAGCCAAGTAATTAAGGGGTTTGAGGGAGCCTACGAGCAGTACTTC
TRBJ1-1 | - | TRBV27 | - | CASSLFSVNTEAFF | TGTGCCAGCAGTTTATTTTCGGTGAACACTGAAGCTTTCTTT